This T cell receptor beta chain emerged from a study of response to subunit inactivated influenza vaccine. Study-wide findings and caveats: After each seasonal influenza vaccination, few new T cells are recruited, the authors suggested.

This clonotype was found a few times. Its antigen is currently unknown. The V end lost 7 bases, the J end lost 5 bases, and 17 bases lay between the germline ends. The CDR3 sequence is 14 residues long. TCRdb redid the calling of the RT-PCR reads with MiXCR, one entry per CDR3 protein. This sample has about 800,000 distinct CDR3 sequences, with about 20% found just once. The sequenced sample was PBMCs from blood, obtained 4 to 6 days after vaccination. This chain links TRBV12-3 or TRBV12-4 with TRBJ2-5; D is perhaps TRBD1 or TRBD2 (5 bases each). The source is a man aged 45-65 years who received an inactivated influenza vaccine. The CDR3 sequence: CASNALGVWETQYF. DNA for the CDR3: TGTGCCAGCAATGCCCTGGGGGTTTGGGAGACCCAGTACTTC.